This TCR beta chain is drawn from a study of long-term antiretroviral therapy in people with HIV (dated by TCRdb to the early 2020s). Study-wide context: The earliest samples were collected roughly a decade before the 2015 WHO recommendation for immediate ART, at a time when ART was usually postponed until CD4 counts fell. About 35% of the 30 participants with HIV were female. This retrospective serial study examined whether starting ART and sustained HIV suppression were associated with changes in the composition and diversity of the TRB repertoire in peripheral blood. From 30 adults with confirmed HIV infection, the cohort provided over 150 cryopreserved PBMC samples, gathered serially across a mean of approximately six years (range 1-12). Test extractions of a monoclonal T-cell line alongside fewer than 40 polyclonal samples showed no cross-contamination during QIAcube processing.

Concerning this clone: Its target antigen remains unknown. No clone much larger than this one lies a single base away; base qualities are absent.

The germline V gene (reference sequence) sets CDR1 to WNHNN and CDR2 to SYGVQD. The germline ends are 14 bases apart after V is trimmed by 2 bases and J by 6 bases. The CDR3 covers 15 residues, taking in both the cysteine and the phenylalanine. Just CDR3 DNA is preserved here, 45 bases in frame from base 1. The immunoSEQ hsTCRB v3.0 assay was used at survey level resolution to sequence the TRB variable region. A depth of roughly 35,000-55,000 T-cell genomes per sample was targeted for TRB sequencing. An Illumina MiSeq with a v3 150-cycle kit was used to sequence the pooled TRB libraries. On the study's bioinformatics: Repertoire analysis was performed in R inside a reproducible Nextflow workflow that covered QC, data transformation and analysis. LymphoSeq2, an R package for exploring AIRR-Seq data, was used to implement custom analyses. After excluding a few samples that yielded fewer than 5000 total TRB sequences, some 180 HIV repertoires remained for analysis. Of the roughly 190 retained HIV repertoires, some 60 were collected before and about 130 after ART initiation. Repertoires were downsampled to 5000 TRB nucleotide sequences, with summary statistics averaged over 100 downsampling iterations. The analysis kept only TRB sequences whose CDR3 regions were at least seven amino acids long. Diversity was measured with a Shannon entropy-derived clonality score and the Gini coefficient. In the repertoire networks, any two of the top 5000 CDR3 amino acid sequences were connected whenever the two sequences differed by an edit distance of one. For TRB CDR3 amino acid sequences, antigen specificity groups and MHC restriction were predicted with GLIPH2. CDR3 amino acid sequences were matched against VDJdb and McPAS-TCR to flag known CMV, EBV, HIV or tissue antigen associations. Pre-ART, post-ART and control groups were compared with Wilcoxon signed-rank tests and Holm-Bonferroni correction. TCRdb retrieved this table from immuneACCESS and kept in-frame rearrangements only. Not all clones are present; in checked studies, unresolved V genes account for under half, and no reason is known for the remainder. From that table come the V and J calls and clone size; the DNA was used to work out D and trimming. Across this sample there are about 38,000 clones, with over 80% seen only once. The biggest ten clones account for roughly 5% of the sample.

Summary of the overall study and its limitations: Limited PBMC availability meant only the TCR beta chain was sequenced, without alpha chain pairing. Compared with controls, HIV repertoires had narrower CDR3 length ranges, and the network structure pointed to an antigen-experienced repertoire that shifted only slightly toward naive after ART. Because pre-ART samples had limited cell numbers, unsorted PBMC were profiled rather than sorted CD4+ and CD8+ T cells. The samples span the years 2004 to 2017, and the ART regimens used at that time may not be as effective as current regimens. Expanded TRB clones identified before ART initiation dominated the repertoire across all time points, though the dominance fluctuated and decreased in many PLHIV after ART. Inferences about post-ART repertoire changes were limited because no data were available on ART adherence, viral resistance or therapy changes. ART initiation was associated with a significant increase in TRB diversity, but diversity stayed significantly below transplant donor controls even after long-term ART.

Participants were included only if at least one PBMC sample before ART initiation and at least two post-ART samples were available. All participants with HIV were treated in the United States of America. Cryopreserved samples of about 0.95-11 million PBMC were thawed and washed before DNA extraction. At the time of the earliest PBMC sample for each participant with HIV, ages ranged from roughly 20 to 60 years. Each participant contributed PBMC samples from 1-4 timepoints before ART initiation and 2-8 timepoints after ART initiation, with a median of 7 samples. Serial HIV viral load, CD4+ T-cell count, ART history and demographic data were obtained for every participant. A Qiagen kit on a QIAcube was used to extract genomic DNA from unsorted PBMC, with samples processed in batches of 12.

Here the sequenced sample was unsorted PBMCs, taken 1.5 years after starting antiretroviral therapy. The chain is assembled from TRBV10-1 and TRBJ2-1; the D region possibly corresponds to TRBD1 (6 bases align). The clonotype was recovered from a man aged 18 to 29 with HIV. The CDR3 region: CASSERPQGGNEQFF. The sequenced DNA is TGCGCCAGCAGTGAGAGGCCACAGGGTGGCAATGAGCAGTTCTTC.